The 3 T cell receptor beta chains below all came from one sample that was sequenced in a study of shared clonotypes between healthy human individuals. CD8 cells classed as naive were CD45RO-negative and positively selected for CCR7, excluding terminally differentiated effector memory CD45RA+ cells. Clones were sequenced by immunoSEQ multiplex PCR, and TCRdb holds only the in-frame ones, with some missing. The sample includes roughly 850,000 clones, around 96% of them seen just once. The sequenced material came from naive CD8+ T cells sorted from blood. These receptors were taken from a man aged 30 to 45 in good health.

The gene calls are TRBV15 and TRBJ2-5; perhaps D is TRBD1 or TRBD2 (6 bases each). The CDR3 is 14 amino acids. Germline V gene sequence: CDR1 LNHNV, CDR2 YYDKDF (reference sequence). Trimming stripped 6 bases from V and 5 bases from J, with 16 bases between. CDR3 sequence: CATSHGGLFETQYF. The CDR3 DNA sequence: TGTGCCACCAGTCATGGGGGGCTCTTTGAGACCCAGTACTTC.

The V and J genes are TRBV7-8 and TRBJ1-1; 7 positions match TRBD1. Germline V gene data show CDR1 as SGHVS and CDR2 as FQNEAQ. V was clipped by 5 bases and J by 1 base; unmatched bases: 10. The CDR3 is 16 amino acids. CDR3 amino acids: CASSPERGLRNTEAFF. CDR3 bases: TGTGCCAGCAGCCCTGAGAGGGGGCTGAGGAACACTGAAGCTTTCTTT.

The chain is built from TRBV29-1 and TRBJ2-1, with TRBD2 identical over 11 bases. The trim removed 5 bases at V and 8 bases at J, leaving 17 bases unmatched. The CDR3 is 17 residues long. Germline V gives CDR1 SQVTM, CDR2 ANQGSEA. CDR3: CSVPNDIAGGPLDEQFF. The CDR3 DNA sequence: TGCAGCGTTCCTAACGACATAGCGGGAGGGCCACTCGATGAGCAGTTCTTC.